The 9 T cell receptor beta chains in this list originate from one sample, sequenced in a study of blood T cell repertoires in COVID-19. Repertoires were generated with immunoSEQ multiplex PCR, while TCRdb's copy carries only in-frame clones and drops some. The data hold approximately 500,000 clones, with over 75% observed a single time. The sample was PBMCs or T cells enriched from blood (not recorded which). These receptors were obtained from a woman aged 40 to 50 who had recovered from COVID-19.

The rearrangement uses TRBV7-8 and TRBJ2-7; the match to TRBD2 covers 8 bases. This CDR3 is built from 15 residues. V dropped 5 bases and J dropped 4; count of bases not matched to a gene: 10. CDR1 is SGHVS, CDR2 FQNEAQ, per germline. The CDR3 here is CASSPALAGSYEQYF. The CDR3 DNA reads as TGTGCCAGCAGCCCGGCGTTAGCGGGATCATACGAGCAGTACTTC.

V gene TRBV12-3 or TRBV12-4 combines with J gene TRBJ1-2; 7 bases line up with TRBD1. Trimming took 5 bases from V and 3 from J; bases not matched to a gene: 3. The CDR3 spans 13 residues. The CDR3 loop reads CASSLTGYYGYTF. The CDR3, as DNA: TGTGCCAGCAGTCTGACAGGGTACTATGGCTACACCTTC.

The chain combines TRBV5-4 with TRBJ2-7; TRBD1 aligns across 7 bases. Germline V gene lookup returns CDR1 SGHNT and CDR2 YYREEE (reference sequence). The CDR3 is 13 amino acids. The junction had 7 bases not matched to a gene; V was cut back by 4 bases and J by 6 bases. The CDR3 DNA sequence: TGTGCCAGCAGCCTTCAAACAGGGGCCGAGCAGTACTTC. It translates to CASSLQTGAEQYF.

As regards this clone: Other DNA variants within this sample encode the same CDR3. This chain connects TRBV9 to TRBJ2-1; the D gene is possibly TRBD2 (6 bases). Trimming removed 0 bases from V and 6 bases from J, with 10 bases in between. CDR3 size: 14 residues. Germline V CDR1 and CDR2: SGDLS, YYNGEE. The CDR3: CASSVGLEGNEQFF. The CDR3 nucleotides are TGTGCCAGCAGCGTAGGACTAGAGGGCAATGAGCAGTTCTTC.

V gene TRBV19 combines with J gene TRBJ2-1; 7 positions match TRBD1. Looked up from germline, CDR1 is LNHDA and CDR2 is SQIVND (reference sequence). The V and J ends lost 4 bases and 1 base, in that order; junction bases with no gene match: 10. There are 17 residues in the CDR3. CDR3 bases: TGTGCCAGTAGTACCCACCGACAGGGCTTGTCCTACAATGAGCAGTTCTTC. Protein sequence: CASSTHRQGLSYNEQFF.

This clone was observed a few times. The genes are TRBV18 and TRBJ2-2; D remains unclear. Germline-derived CDR1 and CDR2 are KGHSH and LQKENI. Trimming cost V 2 bases and J 5 bases, with 6 bases left between them. The CDR3 sequence is 13 residues long. In DNA form, the CDR3 reads TGTGCCAGCTCACCAAGAGATACCGGGGAGCTGTTTTTT. Its translation is CASSPRDTGELFF.

The chain carries TRBV19 and TRBJ1-6; D is unclear. The CDR3 has 16 amino acids. Germline loops: CDR1 LNHDA, CDR2 SQIVND (reference sequence). V dropped 2 bases and J dropped 4 bases, with 12 bases sitting between them. The CDR3 sequence: CASSIRSGLYNSPLHF. The CDR3 bases are TGTGCCAGTAGTATACGGTCAGGACTTTATAATTCACCCCTCCACTTT. Filled out from reference TRBV19 and TRBJ1-6, the complete variable domain reads DGGITQSPKYLFRKEGQNVTLSCEQNLNHDAMYWYRQDPGQGLRLIYYSQIVNDFQKGDIAEGYSVSREKKESFPLTVTSAQKNPTAFYLCASSIRSGLYNSPLHFGNGTRLTVT.

The genes are TRBV4-1 and TRBJ2-5; D perhaps matches TRBD2 (5 bases). This CDR3 has 15 residues. Germline CDR1 and CDR2: MGHRA and YSYEKL. Trimming left V 1 base short and J 5 bases short, with 14 bases between. DNA of the CDR3: TGCGCCAGCAGCCAAGTCCGGTCGGGAAGGGAGACCCAGTACTTC. This encodes CASSQVRSGRETQYF.

This clone was picked up a small number of times. The rearrangement uses TRBV29-1 and TRBJ2-7; TRBD1 is a possible D gene (6 bases). V was shortened by 1 base and J by 6 bases, with 13 bases between the two germline ends. Germline V gene sequence: CDR1 SQVTM, CDR2 ANQGSEA. CDR3 length: 13 residues. Written as DNA, the CDR3 is TGCAGCGTTGAAGGGCAGGGGATTTCCGAGCAGTACTTC. It translates to CSVEGQGISEQYF.